Included here is one TCR beta chain sequence, with context. Antigen specificity is unknown. With V trimmed by 6 bases and J by 4 bases, 4 bases remained unmatched. Germline CDR1 MNHEY, CDR2 SMNVEV (reference sequence). CDR3 length: 14 residues. This record comes from a study of circulating and synovial CD4+ cells in juvenile arthritis. Study conclusions and caveats: Compared with bulk blood, circulating pathogenic-like lymphocytes shared substantially more CDR3 sequences with synovial T cells. Shared-clonotype fractions with synovium likely underestimate full repertoire overlap. Diversity here was lower than in bulk blood CD4 cells.

Clones were sequenced by immunoSEQ multiplex PCR, and TCRdb holds only the in-frame ones, with some missing. Of 25,000 to 35,000 clones in the sample, around 93% were seen once. The chain uses TRBV27 and TRBJ2-1; 9 bases agree with TRBD2. This TCR derives from a human donor with juvenile idiopathic arthritis. The sequenced material came from CD4+ T cells from blood. The CDR3 sequence: CASRAGGSYNEQFF. The CDR3 DNA reads TGTGCCAGCAGAGCGGGAGGCTCATACAATGAGCAGTTCTTC.